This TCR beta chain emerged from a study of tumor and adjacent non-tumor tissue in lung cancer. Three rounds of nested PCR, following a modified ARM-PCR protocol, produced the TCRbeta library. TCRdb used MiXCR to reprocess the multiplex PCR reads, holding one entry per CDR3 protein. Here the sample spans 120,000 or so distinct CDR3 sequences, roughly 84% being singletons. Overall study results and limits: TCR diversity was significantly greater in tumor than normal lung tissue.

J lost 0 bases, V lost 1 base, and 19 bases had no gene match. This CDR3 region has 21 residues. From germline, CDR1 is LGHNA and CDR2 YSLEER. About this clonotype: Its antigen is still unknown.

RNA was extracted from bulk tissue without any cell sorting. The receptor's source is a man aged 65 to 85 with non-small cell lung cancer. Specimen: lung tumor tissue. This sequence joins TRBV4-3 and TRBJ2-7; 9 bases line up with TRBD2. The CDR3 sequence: CASSQARSSKGLARGSYEQYF. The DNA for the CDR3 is TGCGCCAGCAGCCAAGCCCGTAGCTCAAAAGGACTAGCGCGAGGCTCCTACGAGCAGTACTTC.